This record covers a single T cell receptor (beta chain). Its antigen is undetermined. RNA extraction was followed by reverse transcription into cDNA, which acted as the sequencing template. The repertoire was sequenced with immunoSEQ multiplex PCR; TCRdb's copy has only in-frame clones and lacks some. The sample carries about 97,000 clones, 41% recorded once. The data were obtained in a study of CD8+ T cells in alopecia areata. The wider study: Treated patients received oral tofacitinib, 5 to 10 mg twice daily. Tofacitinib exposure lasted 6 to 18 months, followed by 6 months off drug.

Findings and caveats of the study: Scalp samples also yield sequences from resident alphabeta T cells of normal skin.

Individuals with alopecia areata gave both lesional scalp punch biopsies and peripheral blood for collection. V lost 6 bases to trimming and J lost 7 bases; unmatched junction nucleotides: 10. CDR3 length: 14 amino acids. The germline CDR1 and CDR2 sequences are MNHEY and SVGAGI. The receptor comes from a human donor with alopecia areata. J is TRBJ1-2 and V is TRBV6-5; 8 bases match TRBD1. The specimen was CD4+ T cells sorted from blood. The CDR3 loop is CASRSTGEMSGYTF. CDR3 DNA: TGTGCCAGCAGATCGACAGGGGAAATGAGTGGCTACACCTTC.